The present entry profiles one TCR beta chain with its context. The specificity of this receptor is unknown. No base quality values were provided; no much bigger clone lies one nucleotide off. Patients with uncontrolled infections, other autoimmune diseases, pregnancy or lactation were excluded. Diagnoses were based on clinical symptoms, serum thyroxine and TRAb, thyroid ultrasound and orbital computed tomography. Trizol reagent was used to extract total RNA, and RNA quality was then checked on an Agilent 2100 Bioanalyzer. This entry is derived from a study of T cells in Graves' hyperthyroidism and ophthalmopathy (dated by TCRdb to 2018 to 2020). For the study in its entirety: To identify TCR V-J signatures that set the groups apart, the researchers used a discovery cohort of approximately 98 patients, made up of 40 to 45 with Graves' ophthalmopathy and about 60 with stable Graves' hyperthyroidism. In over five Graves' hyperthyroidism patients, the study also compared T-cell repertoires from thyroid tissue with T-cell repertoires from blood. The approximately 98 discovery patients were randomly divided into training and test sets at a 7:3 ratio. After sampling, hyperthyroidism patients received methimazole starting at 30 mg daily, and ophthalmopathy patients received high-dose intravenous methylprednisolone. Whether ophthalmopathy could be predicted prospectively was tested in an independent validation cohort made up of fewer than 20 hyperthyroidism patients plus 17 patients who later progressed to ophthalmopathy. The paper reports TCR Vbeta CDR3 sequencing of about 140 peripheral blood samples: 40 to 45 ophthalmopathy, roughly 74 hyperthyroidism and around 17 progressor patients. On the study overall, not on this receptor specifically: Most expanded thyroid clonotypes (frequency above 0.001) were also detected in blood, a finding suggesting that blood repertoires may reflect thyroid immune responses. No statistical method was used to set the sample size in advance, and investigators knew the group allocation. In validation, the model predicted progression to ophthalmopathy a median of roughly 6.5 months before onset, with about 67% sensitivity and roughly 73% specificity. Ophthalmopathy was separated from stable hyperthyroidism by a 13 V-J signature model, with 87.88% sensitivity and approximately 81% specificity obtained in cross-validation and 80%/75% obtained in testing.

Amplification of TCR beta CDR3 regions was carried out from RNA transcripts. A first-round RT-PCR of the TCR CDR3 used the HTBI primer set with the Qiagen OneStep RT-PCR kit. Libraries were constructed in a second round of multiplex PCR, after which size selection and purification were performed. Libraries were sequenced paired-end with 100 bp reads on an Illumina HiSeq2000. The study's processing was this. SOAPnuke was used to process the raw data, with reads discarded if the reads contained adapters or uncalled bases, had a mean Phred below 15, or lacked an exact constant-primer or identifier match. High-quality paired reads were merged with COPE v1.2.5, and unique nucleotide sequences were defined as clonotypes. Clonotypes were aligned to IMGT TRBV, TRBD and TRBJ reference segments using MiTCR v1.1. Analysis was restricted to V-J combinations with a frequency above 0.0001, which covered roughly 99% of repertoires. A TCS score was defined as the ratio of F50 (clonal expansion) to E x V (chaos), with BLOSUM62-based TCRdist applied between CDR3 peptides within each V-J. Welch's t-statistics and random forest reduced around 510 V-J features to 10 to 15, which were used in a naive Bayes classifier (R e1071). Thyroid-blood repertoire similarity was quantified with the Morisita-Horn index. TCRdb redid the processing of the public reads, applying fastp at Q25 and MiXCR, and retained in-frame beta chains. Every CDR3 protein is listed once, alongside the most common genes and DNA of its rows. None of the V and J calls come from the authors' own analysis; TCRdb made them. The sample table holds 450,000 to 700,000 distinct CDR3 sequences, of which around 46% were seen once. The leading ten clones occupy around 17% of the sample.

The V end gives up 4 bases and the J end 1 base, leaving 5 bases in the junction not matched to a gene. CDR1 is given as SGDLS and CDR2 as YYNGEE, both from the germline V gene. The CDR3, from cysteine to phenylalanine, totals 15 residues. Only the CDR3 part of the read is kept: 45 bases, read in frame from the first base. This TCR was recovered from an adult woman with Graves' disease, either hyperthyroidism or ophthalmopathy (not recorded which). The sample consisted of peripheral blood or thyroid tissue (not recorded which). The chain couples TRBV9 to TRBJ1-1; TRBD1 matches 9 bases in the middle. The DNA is TGTGCCAGCAGCCCAATACAGGGGGCGAACACTGAAGCTTTCTTT. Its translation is CASSPIQGANTEAFF.